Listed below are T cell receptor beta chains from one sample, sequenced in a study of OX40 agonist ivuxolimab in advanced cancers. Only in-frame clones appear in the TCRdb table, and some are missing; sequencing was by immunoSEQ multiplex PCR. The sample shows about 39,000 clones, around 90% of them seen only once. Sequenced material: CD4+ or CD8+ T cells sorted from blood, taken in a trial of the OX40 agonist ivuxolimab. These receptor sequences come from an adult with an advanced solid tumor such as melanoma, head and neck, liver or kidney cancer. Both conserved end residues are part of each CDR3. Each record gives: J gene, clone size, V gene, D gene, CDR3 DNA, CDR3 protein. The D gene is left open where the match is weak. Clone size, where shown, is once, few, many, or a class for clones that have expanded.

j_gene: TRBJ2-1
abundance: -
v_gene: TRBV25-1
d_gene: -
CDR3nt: TGTGCCAGCAGGACCGGGACTCTCTACAATGAGCAGTTCTTC
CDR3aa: CASRTGTLYNEQFF

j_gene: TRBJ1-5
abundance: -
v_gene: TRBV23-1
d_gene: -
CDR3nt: TGCGCCAGCATCCGGAGTTTGGGGTCGGAGCCCCAGCATTTT
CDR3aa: CASIRSLGSEPQHF

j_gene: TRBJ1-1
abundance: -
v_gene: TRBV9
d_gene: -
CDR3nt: TGTGCCAGCAGCGAACAGGGATACACTGAAGCTTTCTTT
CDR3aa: CASSEQGYTEAFF

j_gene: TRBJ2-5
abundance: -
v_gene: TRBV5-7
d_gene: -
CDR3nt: TGTGCCAGCAGCTTGACAGGGTACCAAGAGACCCAGTACTTC
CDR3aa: CASSLTGYQETQYF

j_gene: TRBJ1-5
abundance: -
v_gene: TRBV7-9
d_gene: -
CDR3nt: TGTGCCAGCAGCGCAGACATTAGCAATCAGCCCCAGCATTTT
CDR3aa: CASSADISNQPQHF

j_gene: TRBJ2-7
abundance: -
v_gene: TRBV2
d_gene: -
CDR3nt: TGTGCCAGCAGTGAATCACGGGTCTTTAAGGGTACGGTCGAGCAGTACTTC
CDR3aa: CASSESRVFKGTVEQYF

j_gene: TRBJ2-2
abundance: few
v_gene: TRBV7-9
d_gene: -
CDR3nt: TGTGCCAGCAGCCCCCGACGGGCCGAGGGGGAGCTGTTTTTT
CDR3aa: CASSPRRAEGELFF

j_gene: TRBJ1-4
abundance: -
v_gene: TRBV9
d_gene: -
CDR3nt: TGTGCCAGCAGCGCCCCTTCAACGGCAGGGGCGTCAACTAATGAAAAACTGTTTTTT
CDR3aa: CASSAPSTAGASTNEKLFF

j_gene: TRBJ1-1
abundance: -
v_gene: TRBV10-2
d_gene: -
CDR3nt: TGCGCCAGCAGACCCCAGGCCACTGAAGCTTTCTTT
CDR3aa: CASRPQATEAFF

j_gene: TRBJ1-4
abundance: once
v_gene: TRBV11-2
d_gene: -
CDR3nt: TGTGCCAGCAGCGCGGGGCGCCCCAATGAAAAACTGTTTTTT
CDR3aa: CASSAGRPNEKLFF

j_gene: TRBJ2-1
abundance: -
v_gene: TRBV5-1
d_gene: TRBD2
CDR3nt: TGCGCCAGCAGCTGGACTAGCAATGAGCAGTTCTTC
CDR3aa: CASSWTSNEQFF

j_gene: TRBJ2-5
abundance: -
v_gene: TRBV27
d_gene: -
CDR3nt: TGTGCCAGCAGTTTATGGTCAGGGGAAGAGACCCAGTACTTC
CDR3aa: CASSLWSGEETQYF

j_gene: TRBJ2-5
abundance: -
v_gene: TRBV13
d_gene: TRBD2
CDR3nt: TGTGCCAGCAGCTTAGGCCCGGCTAGCGGGAGGGATGCGGAGACCCAGTACTTC
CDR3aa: CASSLGPASGRDAETQYF

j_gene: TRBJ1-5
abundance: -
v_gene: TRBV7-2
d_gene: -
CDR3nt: TGTGCCAGCAGCTTAGGGGCGGTGACGGGAAATCAGCCCCAGCATTTT
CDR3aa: CASSLGAVTGNQPQHF

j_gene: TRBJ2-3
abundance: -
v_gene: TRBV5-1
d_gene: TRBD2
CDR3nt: TGCGCCAGCAGCTTGGGGTCCGGGACTAGCGGCACAGATACGCAGTATTTT
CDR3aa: CASSLGSGTSGTDTQYF

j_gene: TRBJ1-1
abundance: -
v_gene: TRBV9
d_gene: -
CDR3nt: TGTGCCAGCAGCGTAGGAGGCAGCGTGAACACTGAAGCTTTCTTT
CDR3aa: CASSVGGSVNTEAFF

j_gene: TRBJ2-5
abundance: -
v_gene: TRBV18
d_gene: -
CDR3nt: TGTGCCAGCTCACCCGGGGCAGGGGTCCAAGAGACCCAGTACTTC
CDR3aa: CASSPGAGVQETQYF

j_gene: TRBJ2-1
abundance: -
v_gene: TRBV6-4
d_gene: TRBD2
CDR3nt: TGTGCCAGCAGTGAGGCGGGAGGAAGCAATGAGCAGTTCTTC
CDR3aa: CASSEAGGSNEQFF

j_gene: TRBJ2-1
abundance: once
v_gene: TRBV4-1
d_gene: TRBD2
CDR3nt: TGCGCCAGCAGCCGACTAGCGGGAGTTAACTCCTACAATGAGCAGTTCTTC
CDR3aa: CASSRLAGVNSYNEQFF

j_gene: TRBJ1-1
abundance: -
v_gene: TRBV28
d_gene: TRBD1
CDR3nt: TGTGCCAGCAGTTTAAAATATGGGACAGTGAACACTGAAGCTTTCTTT
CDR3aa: CASSLKYGTVNTEAFF

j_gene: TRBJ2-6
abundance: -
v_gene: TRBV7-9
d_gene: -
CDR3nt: TGTGCCAGCAGTTCCACGGTGAACTCTGGGGCCAACGTCCTGACTTTC
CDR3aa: CASSSTVNSGANVLTF

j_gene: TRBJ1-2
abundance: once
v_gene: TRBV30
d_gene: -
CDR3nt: TGTGCCTGGAGTGGGGAAGGGGGAATCTATGGCTACACCTTC
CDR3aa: CAWSGEGGIYGYTF

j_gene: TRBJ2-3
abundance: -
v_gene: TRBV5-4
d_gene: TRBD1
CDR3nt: TGTGCCAGCAGCCTGGGTTTGGGGCAGGGGGACACTGATACGCAGTATTTT
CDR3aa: CASSLGLGQGDTDTQYF

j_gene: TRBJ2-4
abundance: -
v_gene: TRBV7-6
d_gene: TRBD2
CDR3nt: TGTGCCAGCAGCCCGTTAGCGGGAGGGCCCAAAAACATTCAGTACTTC
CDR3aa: CASSPLAGGPKNIQYF

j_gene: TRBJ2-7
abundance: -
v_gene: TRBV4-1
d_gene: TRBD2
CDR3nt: TGCGCCAGCAGCCAGGCGGGGGGCGAGCAGTACTTC
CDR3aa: CASSQAGGEQYF

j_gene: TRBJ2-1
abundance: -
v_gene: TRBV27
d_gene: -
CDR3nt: TGTGCCAGCAGTTTAGGGTACGGGCGTGAGCAGTTCTTC
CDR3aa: CASSLGYGREQFF

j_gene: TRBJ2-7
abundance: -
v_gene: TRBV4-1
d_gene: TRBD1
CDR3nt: TGCGCCAGCAGCCAGGGACAGACCTACGAGCAGTACTTC
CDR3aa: CASSQGQTYEQYF

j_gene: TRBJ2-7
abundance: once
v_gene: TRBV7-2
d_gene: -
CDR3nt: TGTGCCAGCAGCTTACCCCCTCGGACAGACTACGAGCAGTACTTC
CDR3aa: CASSLPPRTDYEQYF

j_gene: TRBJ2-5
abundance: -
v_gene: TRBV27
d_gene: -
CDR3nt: TGTGCCAGCAGTTTATCAGGGGTTCGGGAGACCCAGTACTTC
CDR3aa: CASSLSGVRETQYF

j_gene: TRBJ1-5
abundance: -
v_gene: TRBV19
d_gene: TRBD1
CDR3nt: TGTGCCAGTAGGGGGAAGACAGGGTTCGGCAATCAGCCCCAGCATTTT
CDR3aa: CASRGKTGFGNQPQHF

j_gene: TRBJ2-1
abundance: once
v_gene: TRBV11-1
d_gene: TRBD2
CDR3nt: TGTGCCAGCAGCTTAGAGGCGGGAGCTAGCAATGAGCAGTTCTTC
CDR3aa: CASSLEAGASNEQFF

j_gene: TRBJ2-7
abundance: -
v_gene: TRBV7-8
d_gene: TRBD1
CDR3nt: TGTGCCAGCAGCTTAGGGACAGGGAGGCACGAGCAGTACTTC
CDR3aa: CASSLGTGRHEQYF

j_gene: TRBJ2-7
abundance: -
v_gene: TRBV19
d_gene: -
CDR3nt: TGTGCCAGTAGTGGGGGCTCCGGCTACGAGCAGTACTTC
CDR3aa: CASSGGSGYEQYF

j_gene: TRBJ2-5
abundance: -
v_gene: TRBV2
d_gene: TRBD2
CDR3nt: TGTGCCAGCAAGGAGACTAGCGGAGGTTGGGAGACCCAGTACTTC
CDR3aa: CASKETSGGWETQYF

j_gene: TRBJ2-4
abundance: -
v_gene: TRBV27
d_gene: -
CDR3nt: TGTGCCAGCAGTTTAGGTCAACTAGCCAAAAACATTCAGTACTTC
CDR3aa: CASSLGQLAKNIQYF

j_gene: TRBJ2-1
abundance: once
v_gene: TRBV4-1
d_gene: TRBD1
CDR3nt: TGCGCCAGCAGCCAAACAGGGGCAGGGGAGCAGTTCTTC
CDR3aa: CASSQTGAGEQFF

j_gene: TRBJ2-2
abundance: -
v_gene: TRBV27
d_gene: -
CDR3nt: TGTGCCAGCAGTTTAGTTCGGGGCACCGGGGAGCTGTTTTTT
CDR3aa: CASSLVRGTGELFF

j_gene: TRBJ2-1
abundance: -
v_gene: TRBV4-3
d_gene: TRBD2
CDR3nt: TGCGCCAGCAGCCAAGGGATTAGCGGGAACTACAATGAGCAGTTCTTC
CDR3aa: CASSQGISGNYNEQFF

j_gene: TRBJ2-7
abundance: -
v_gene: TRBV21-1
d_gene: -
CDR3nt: TGTGCCAGCAGCAAAGATCGGGCTTACGAGCAGTACTTC
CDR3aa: CASSKDRAYEQYF

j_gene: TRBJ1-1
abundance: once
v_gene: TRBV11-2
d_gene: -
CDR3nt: TGTGCCAGCAGCCGAGGTCCAGGAGAGGGGATGAACACTGAAGCTTTCTTT
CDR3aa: CASSRGPGEGMNTEAFF

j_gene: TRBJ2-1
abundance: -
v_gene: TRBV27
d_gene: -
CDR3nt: TGTGCCAGCAGTTATCGCACTAGCTGGTCCAATGAGCAGTTCTTC
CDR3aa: CASSYRTSWSNEQFF

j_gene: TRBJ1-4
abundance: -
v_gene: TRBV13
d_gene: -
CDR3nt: TGTGCCAGCAGCTTAGGACACCTTACCGCTAATGAAAAACTGTTTTTT
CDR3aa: CASSLGHLTANEKLFF

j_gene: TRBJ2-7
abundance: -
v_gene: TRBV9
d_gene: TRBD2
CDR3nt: TGTGCCAGCAGCGTCGGGGGGGTTAGCGCCTACGAGCAGTACTTC
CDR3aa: CASSVGGVSAYEQYF

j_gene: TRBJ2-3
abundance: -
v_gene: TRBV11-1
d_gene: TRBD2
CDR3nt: TGTGCCAGCAGCTTAGCAGGGACTACCACAGATACGCAGTATTTT
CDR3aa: CASSLAGTTTDTQYF

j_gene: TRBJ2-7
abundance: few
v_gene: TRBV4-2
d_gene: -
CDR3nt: TGTGCCAGCAGCTCCGGGAGCTCCTACGAGCAGTACTTC
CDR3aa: CASSSGSSYEQYF

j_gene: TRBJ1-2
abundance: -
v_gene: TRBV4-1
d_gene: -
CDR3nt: TGCGCCAGCAGCCCCACGGGGGTGGGCTACACCTTC
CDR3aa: CASSPTGVGYTF

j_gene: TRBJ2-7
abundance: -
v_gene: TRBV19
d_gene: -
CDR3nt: TGTGCCAGTAGTATGGGCCCCTCCTACGAGCAGTACTTC
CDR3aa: CASSMGPSYEQYF

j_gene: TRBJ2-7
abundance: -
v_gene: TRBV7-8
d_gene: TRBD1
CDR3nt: TGTGCCAGCAGCATCCGGGGACAGGGTCTCTACGAGCAGTACTTC
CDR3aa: CASSIRGQGLYEQYF

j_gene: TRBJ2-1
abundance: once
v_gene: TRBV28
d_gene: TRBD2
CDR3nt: TGTGCCAGCAGTTTAGTTCCCAGCGGGAGGGCCTGGTTCAATGAGCAGTTCTTC
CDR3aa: CASSLVPSGRAWFNEQFF

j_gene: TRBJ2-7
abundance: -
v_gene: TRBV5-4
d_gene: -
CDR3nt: TGTGCCAGCAGCTTCTTTGGGGCCTACGAGCAGTACTTC
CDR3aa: CASSFFGAYEQYF

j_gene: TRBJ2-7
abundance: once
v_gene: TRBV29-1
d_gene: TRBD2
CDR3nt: TGCAGCGTTGATGGGGGGACTAACTACGAGCAGTACTTC
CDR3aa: CSVDGGTNYEQYF

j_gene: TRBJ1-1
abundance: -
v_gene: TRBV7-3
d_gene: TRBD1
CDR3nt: TGTGCCAGCAGCCCGTGGGCAGGGGGAACTGAAGCTTTCTTT
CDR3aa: CASSPWAGGTEAFF

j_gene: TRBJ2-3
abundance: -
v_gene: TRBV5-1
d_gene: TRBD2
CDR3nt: TGCGCCAGCAGCTTGGGACTAGCGGGAGGTTTCACAGATACGCAGTATTTT
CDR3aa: CASSLGLAGGFTDTQYF

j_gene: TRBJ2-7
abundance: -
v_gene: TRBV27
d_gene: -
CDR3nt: TGTGCCAGCAGTTTATCGGGCAGCGGTTACGAGCAGTACTTC
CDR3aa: CASSLSGSGYEQYF

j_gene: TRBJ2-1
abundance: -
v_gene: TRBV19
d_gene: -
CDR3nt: TGTGCCAGTTCACTAGAGGGGATTAATGAGCAGTTCTTC
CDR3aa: CASSLEGINEQFF